This TCR beta chain was found in a study of blood T cell repertoires in COVID-19. Study details: Material from acute and convalescent COVID-19 was sourced from the United States, Italy and Spain. T cells, B-cell-depleted T cells, or PBMCs supplied cDNA or gDNA.

V gave up 4 bases and J gave up 4 bases; unmatched junction bases: 12. Per germline, CDR1 LGHDT and CDR2 YNNKEL (reference sequence). The CDR3 length is 16 residues. As originally analysed: The assay estimated nucleated cells by amplifying reference gene primers. TCRdb's table, derived via immunoSEQ multiplex PCR, lists solely in-frame clones and lacks some. V, J and clone size reflect that table, while D and trimming were determined from the DNA. The sample contains about 260,000 clones, about 90% of which appear only once. Sequenced sample: peripheral blood. The rearrangement uses TRBV3-1 (or the pseudogene TRBV3-2) and TRBJ1-2; TRBD1 matches 7 bases. The sequence derives from a woman in her thirties or forties who had recovered from COVID-19. The CDR3 bases are TGTGCCAGCAGCCTAACCGACAGGGCTAATTCCTATGGCTACACCTTC. This codes for CASSLTDRANSYGYTF.